A single sample gave rise to the 3 T cell receptor beta chains below, sequenced in a study of human T cells and chemical hapten exposure. Each CDR3 protein gets one entry after TCRdb re-called the RACE reads with MiXCR. The table records some 170,000 distinct CDR3 sequences, 28% of them present only once. Time point indicated: patch test 3, about 24 weeks after DPC sensitization. Treatment reported: therapeutic diphenylcyclopropenone sensitization with weekly scalp DPC. Specimen: whole blood, collected in connection with sensitization to the hapten diphenylcyclopropenone (DPC). The source of these receptors is a woman younger than 35 with alopecia areata. Some clones in this sample may be carry-over from other donors' samples.

This chain joins TRBV20-1 and TRBJ2-2; tentatively, D is TRBD1 (6 bases). Germline CDR1 DFQATT, CDR2 SNEGSKA (reference sequence). Trimming took off 0 bases at V and 7 bases at J, with 9 bases between the two ends. The CDR3 spans 13 residues. CDR3 nucleotide sequence: TGCAGTGCTAGAGAAAGGGGGAGCGGGGAGCTGTTTTTT. Amino acids: CSARERGSGELFF.

The chain has TRBV7-2 and TRBJ1-3; no clear D. The V gene's germline CDR1 is SGHTA and CDR2 FQGNSA. The CDR3 extends over 12 amino acids. The germline V and J ends were trimmed by 1 base and 10 bases, with 8 bases remaining between them. Here the CDR3 DNA reads TGTGCCAGCAGCTTAGAGTTGGGGACCATATATTTT. Translation gives CASSLELGTIYF.

This sequence joins TRBV20-1 and TRBJ2-5, with TRBD2 matching 11 bases. The CDR3 has 15 residues. The V segment lost 3 bases and the J segment 2 bases; nucleotides outside the gene matches: 5. CDR1 is DFQATT and CDR2 is SNEGSKA in the germline V gene (reference sequence). CDR3 nucleotides: TGCAGTGCTAGGACTAGCGGGAAATCACAAGAGACCCAGTACTTC. This gives the protein CSARTSGKSQETQYF.